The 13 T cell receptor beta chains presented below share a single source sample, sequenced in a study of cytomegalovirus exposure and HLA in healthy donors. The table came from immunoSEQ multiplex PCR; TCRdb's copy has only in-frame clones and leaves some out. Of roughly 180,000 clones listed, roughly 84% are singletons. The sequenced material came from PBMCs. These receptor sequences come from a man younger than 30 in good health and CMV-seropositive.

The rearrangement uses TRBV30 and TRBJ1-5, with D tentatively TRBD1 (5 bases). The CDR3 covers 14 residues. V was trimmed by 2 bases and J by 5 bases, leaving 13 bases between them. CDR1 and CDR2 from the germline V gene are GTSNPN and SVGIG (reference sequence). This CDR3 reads CAWSLPTVYQPQHF. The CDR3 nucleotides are TGTGCCTGGAGTCTACCGACAGTTTATCAGCCCCAGCATTTT. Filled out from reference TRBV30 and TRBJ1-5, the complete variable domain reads SQTIHQWPATLVQPVGSPLSLECTVEGTSNPNLYWYRQAAGRGLQLLFYSVGIGQISSEVPQNLSASRPQDRQFILSSKKLLLSDSGFYLCAWSLPTVYQPQHFGDGTRLSIL.

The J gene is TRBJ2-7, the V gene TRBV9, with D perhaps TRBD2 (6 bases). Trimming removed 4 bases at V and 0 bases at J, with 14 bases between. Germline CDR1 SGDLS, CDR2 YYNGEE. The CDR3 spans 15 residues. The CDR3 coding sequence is TGTGCCAGCAGCCCCCGGGAGCGGGCCTCCTACGAGCAGTACTTC. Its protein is CASSPRERASYEQYF.

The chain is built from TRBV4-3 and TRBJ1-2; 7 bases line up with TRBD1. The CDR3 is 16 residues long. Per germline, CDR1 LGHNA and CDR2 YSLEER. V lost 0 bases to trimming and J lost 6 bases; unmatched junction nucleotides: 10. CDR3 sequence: CASSQDGAGRGDGYTF. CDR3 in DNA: TGCGCCAGCAGCCAAGATGGGGCCGGCAGGGGGGATGGCTACACCTTC.

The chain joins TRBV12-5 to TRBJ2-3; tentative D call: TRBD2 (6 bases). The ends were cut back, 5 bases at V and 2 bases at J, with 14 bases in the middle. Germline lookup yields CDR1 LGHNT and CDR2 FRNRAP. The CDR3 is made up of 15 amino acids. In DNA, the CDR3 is TGTGCTAGTGGTCAGGGTAGCGGCCACACAGATACGCAGTATTTT. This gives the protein CASGQGSGHTDTQYF.

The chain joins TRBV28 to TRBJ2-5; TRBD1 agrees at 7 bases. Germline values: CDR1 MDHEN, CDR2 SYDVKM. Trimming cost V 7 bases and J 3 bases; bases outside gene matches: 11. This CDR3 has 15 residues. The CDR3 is CASTPLTQGEETQYF. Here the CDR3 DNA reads TGTGCCAGCACCCCCTTGACCCAGGGGGAAGAGACCCAGTACTTC.

CDR3 protein: CASSLGADYGYTF. The CDR3 nucleotides are TGTGCCAGCAGTTTGGGGGCGGACTATGGCTACACCTTC. The chain combines TRBV28 with TRBJ1-2, with D perhaps TRBD1 (6 bases). Germline CDR1 is MDHEN and CDR2 is SYDVKM. The CDR3 contains 13 residues. Trimming pared 3 bases from V and 3 bases from J, leaving 8 bases between.

The CDR3 protein is CASSEAGLAGSLSYEQYF. The CDR3 bases are TGTGCCAGCAGTGAAGCGGGACTAGCGGGCAGTCTTAGCTACGAGCAGTACTTC. This chain connects TRBV2 to TRBJ2-7; 12 positions match TRBD2. V lost 0 bases, J lost 3 bases, and 9 bases stayed unmatched. Germline CDR1 and CDR2: SNHLY and FYNNEI. CDR3 length equals 18 residues.

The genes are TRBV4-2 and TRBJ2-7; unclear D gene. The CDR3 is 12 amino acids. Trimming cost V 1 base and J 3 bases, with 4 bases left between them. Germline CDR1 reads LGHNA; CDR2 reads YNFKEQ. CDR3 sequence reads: CASSQGNYEQYF. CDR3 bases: TGTGCCAGCAGCCAAGGTAACTACGAGCAGTACTTC.

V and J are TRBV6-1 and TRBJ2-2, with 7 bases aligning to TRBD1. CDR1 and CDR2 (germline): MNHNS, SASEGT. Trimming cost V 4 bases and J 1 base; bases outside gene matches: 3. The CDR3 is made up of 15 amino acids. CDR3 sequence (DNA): TGTGCCAGCAGTGGGGACAGATTGAACACCGGGGAGCTGTTTTTT. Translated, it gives CASSGDRLNTGELFF.

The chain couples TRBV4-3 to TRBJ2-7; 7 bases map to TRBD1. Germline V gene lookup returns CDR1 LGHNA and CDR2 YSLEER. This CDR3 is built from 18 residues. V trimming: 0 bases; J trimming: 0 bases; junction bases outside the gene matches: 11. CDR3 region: CASSQDPAAPGGSYEQYF. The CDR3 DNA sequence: TGCGCCAGCAGCCAAGATCCAGCGGCCCCAGGGGGCTCCTACGAGCAGTACTTC.

CDR3 coding DNA: TGTGCCAGCAGTTTTACCGGGACAGGGCGGGAGACCCAGTACTTC. Protein sequence: CASSFTGTGRETQYF. The V gene is TRBV27, the J gene TRBJ2-5, with 9 positions matching TRBD1. The CDR3 has 15 amino acids. The trim removed 3 bases at V and 5 bases at J, leaving 7 bases unmatched. Germline V gene lookup returns CDR1 MNHEY and CDR2 SMNVEV (reference sequence).

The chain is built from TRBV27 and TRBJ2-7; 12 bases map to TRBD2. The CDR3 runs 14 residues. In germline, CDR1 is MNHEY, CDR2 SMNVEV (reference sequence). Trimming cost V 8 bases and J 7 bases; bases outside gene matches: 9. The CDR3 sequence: CASQGTSGFGEQYF. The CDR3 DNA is TGTGCCAGCCAGGGGACTAGCGGGTTCGGGGAGCAGTACTTC.

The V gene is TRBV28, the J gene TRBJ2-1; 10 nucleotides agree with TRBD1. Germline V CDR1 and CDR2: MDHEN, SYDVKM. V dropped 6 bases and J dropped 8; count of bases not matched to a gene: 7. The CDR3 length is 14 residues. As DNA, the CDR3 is TGTGCCAGCAGGGGACAGGGGAGAAGATATGAGCAGTTCTTC. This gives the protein CASRGQGRRYEQFF.